The text below deals with one T cell receptor (beta chain). The antigen is not known. Only Caucasian adults living in Nashville, Tennessee made up the donor group. In the CD4+ fraction, cells were divided into CD45RA+ naive and CD45RA-negative memory subsets. The assay was carried out at the deep level. Produced via immunoSEQ multiplex PCR; TCRdb's table is partial and in-frame only. This repertoire shows a few million clones, approximately 90% found once; its top ten account for roughly 0.14%. This record belongs to a study of shared clonotypes between healthy human individuals. Broader study findings: Compared with memory subsets, naive subsets generally had larger estimated richness.

Germline V gene data show CDR1 as MNHEY and CDR2 as SMNVEV (reference sequence). Between the trimmed V and J ends, which lost 4 bases and 6 bases, there was a span of 11 bases. The CDR3 contains 13 residues. The sequence was collected from a man younger than 35 in good health. The sequenced sample was naive CD4+ T cells sorted from blood. Noted subset: CD45RA+ positively selected. The chain couples TRBV27 to TRBJ2-3; tentatively, D is TRBD1 (6 bases). This CDR3 is CASSYQGRDTQYF. CDR3 bases: TGTGCCAGCAGTTACCAGGGGCGTGATACGCAGTATTTT.